This TCR beta chain was found in a study of beta chain features in type 1 diabetes. Study-wide results and caveats: Moderate but significant shortening of TCRB CDR3s was recorded in all four CD4+ subsets from Type 1 diabetes patients.

The table lists this clone with a few counts. Its specificity is not known. Once sorted, every population was more than 95% pure. Expressed TCRB transcripts got sequenced, as all isolated RNA was reverse transcribed. Data came from immunoSEQ multiplex PCR; TCRdb stores just in-frame clones and leaves some out. The sample carries hundreds of thousands of clones, over 13% recorded once. The germline gives CDR1 GTSNPN, CDR2 SVGIG (reference sequence). V lost 1 base to trimming and J lost 8 bases, with 17 bases between them. The CDR3 is made up of 15 amino acids. The TCR was taken from a man younger than 35 with type 1 diabetes. The chain joins TRBV30 to TRBJ1-4; possibly TRBD1 for D (6 bases). Sequencing input: naive CD4+ T cells from blood. The DNA of the CDR3 is TGTGCCTGGAGTGGGGGGCAAGCAGGGCACGAAAAACTGTTTTTT. This gives the protein CAWSGGQAGHEKLFF.